These 15 T cell receptor beta chains share one sample of origin, sequenced in a study of blood T cell repertoires in COVID-19. The assay was immunoSEQ multiplex PCR, and TCRdb's table has in-frame clones only and misses some. The sample consists of 190,000 or so clones, over 75% of them appearing once. Input material: peripheral blood. Receptors were obtained from a man between 35 and 55 years old with active or convalescent COVID-19.

The chain recombines TRBV19 with TRBJ1-5, with 7 bases matching TRBD1. Per the germline V gene, CDR1 is LNHDA and CDR2 is SQIVND (reference sequence). The V and J ends lost 2 bases and 0 bases, in that order; junction bases with no gene match: 22. This CDR3 has 22 residues. The DNA for the CDR3 is TGTGCCAGTAGTATAAGAGAATGGAGACAGGGAGTAAGAAAAAATAGCAATCAGCCCCAGCATTTT. Amino acids: CASSIREWRQGVRKNSNQPQHF.

This chain joins TRBV7-3 and TRBJ1-1; 11 bases fit TRBD1. This CDR3 contains 13 residues. Germline CDR1 is SGHTA and CDR2 is FQGTGA. J lost 11 bases, V lost 4 bases, and 6 bases had no gene match. This CDR3 is CASSSGQGAGAFF. CDR3 DNA sequence: TGTGCCAGCAGCTCCGGACAGGGGGCTGGCGCTTTCTTT. The variable domain in full, completed from reference TRBV7-3 and TRBJ1-1, reads GAGVSQTPSNKVTEKGKYVELRCDPISGHTALYWYRQSLGQGPEFLIYFQGTGAADDSGLPNDRFFAVRPEGSVSTLKIQRTERGDSAVYLCASSSGQGAGAFFGQGTRLTVV.

The chain is built from TRBV4-1 and TRBJ2-5; 9 bases line up with TRBD1. The CDR3 loop spans 17 amino acids. The J segment lost 1 base and the V segment lost 4 bases, leaving 10 bases of the junction unmatched. Per the germline V gene, CDR1 is MGHRA and CDR2 is YSYEKL. CDR3 coding DNA: TGCGCCAGCAGCCCCGGGACAGGGATTTCAGCCCAAGAGACCCAGTACTTC. This encodes CASSPGTGISAQETQYF.

The chain combines TRBV19 with TRBJ1-1; the match to TRBD1 covers 7 bases. Looked up from germline, CDR1 is LNHDA and CDR2 is SQIVND (reference sequence). V lost 9 bases and J lost 7; bases outside the gene matches: 8. The CDR3 loop spans 12 amino acids. In DNA form, the CDR3 reads TGTGCCAGCCGACAGGGTGGATATGAAGCTTTCTTT. Translated: CASRQGGYEAFF.

This clone has just a few counts. The same CDR3 also results from other DNA sequences found in this sample. J is TRBJ1-5 and V is TRBV15; TRBD1 matches at 12 bases. CDR1 is LNHNV and CDR2 is YYDKDF in the germline V gene (reference sequence). This CDR3 contains 15 residues. The V and J ends lost 3 bases and 3 bases, in that order; junction bases with no gene match: 0. CDR3 sequence (DNA): TGTGCCACCAGCAGGGGACAGGGGGCCAATCAGCCCCAGCATTTT. Its translation: CATSRGQGANQPQHF.

The rearrangement uses TRBV6-1 and TRBJ1-1; D is unresolved. Germline CDR1 and CDR2: MNHNS and SASEGT. The CDR3 is 12 amino acids. V was clipped by 2 bases and J by 7 bases, with 8 bases between them. The CDR3: CASSEYSLEAFF. For the CDR3, the DNA is TGTGCCAGCAGTGAATACAGCCTTGAAGCTTTCTTT.

This rearrangement joins TRBV11-2 to TRBJ1-2; possible D gene TRBD1, 6 bases. Germline CDR1 reads SGHAT; CDR2 reads FQNNGV. The CDR3 length is 18 residues. Trimming removed 5 bases at V and 7 bases at J, with 29 bases between. The CDR3, as DNA: TGTGCCAGCAGCCTCTCCCGTGGAGGGGGGGCAATAAAAGGTGGCTACACCTTC. Its translation: CASSLSRGGGAIKGGYTF.

The V call is TRBV4-3, the J call TRBJ1-2, with a tentative D call TRBD1 (6 bases). The CDR3 extends over 16 amino acids. Per germline, CDR1 LGHNA and CDR2 YSLEER. Trimming cost V 3 bases and J 4 bases, with 18 bases left between them. The CDR3 here is CASSQDTGKFGYGYTF. CDR3 coding DNA: TGCGCCAGCAGCCAGGATACAGGGAAGTTTGGCTATGGCTACACCTTC.

This clone has a count of ten or more. This sequence joins TRBV6-5 and TRBJ2-2, with a tentative D call TRBD1 (6 bases). The V and J ends lost 6 bases and 2 bases respectively, with 10 bases between them. Per the germline V gene, CDR1 is MNHEY and CDR2 is SVGAGI. This CDR3 has 14 residues. The CDR3 sequence: CASRSTGNTGELFF. Here the CDR3 DNA reads TGTGCCAGCAGGTCGACAGGAAACACCGGGGAGCTGTTTTTT.

The sample holds one count of this clone. The chain uses TRBV19 and TRBJ2-1, with 8 bases lining up with TRBD2. Germline V gene sequence: CDR1 LNHDA, CDR2 SQIVND (reference sequence). The V and J ends lost 2 bases and 0 bases, in that order; junction bases with no gene match: 15. The CDR3 contains 20 residues. The CDR3 DNA reads as TGTGCCAGTAGTATATATAGCCCCAGCGGGGGTGTAATCTCCTACAATGAGCAGTTCTTC. The encoded protein is CASSIYSPSGGVISYNEQFF.

The chain combines TRBV9 with TRBJ1-3; 7 bases align to TRBD1. Germline CDR1 is SGDLS and CDR2 is YYNGEE. The length of the CDR3 is 15 residues. The V gene end was trimmed by 2 bases and the J gene end by 1 base; junction bases not matched to a gene: 3. DNA for the CDR3: TGTGCCAGCAGCGTGGGGACAGCTTCTGGAAACACCATATATTTT. Translated, it gives CASSVGTASGNTIYF.

The chain carries TRBV11-2 and TRBJ2-7, with 14 bases lining up with TRBD2. With V trimmed by 1 base and J by 4 bases, 9 bases remained unmatched. This CDR3 is 18 amino acids long. Germline-derived CDR1 and CDR2 are SGHAT and FQNNGV. The CDR3 loop is CASSLAVGLAGGKYEQYF. The CDR3 DNA is TGTGCCAGCAGCTTAGCGGTAGGACTAGCGGGGGGAAAATACGAGCAGTACTTC.

This rearrangement joins TRBV6-5 to TRBJ2-3, with D possibly being TRBD2 (7 bases). The germline V gene encodes CDR1 MNHEY and CDR2 SVGAGI. The CDR3 is 15 residues long. Trimming stripped 7 bases from V and 0 bases from J, with 14 bases between. The CDR3 region has the DNA TGTGCCAGCACCGAAGGGGGGGCTAGCACAGATACGCAGTATTTT. Its translation: CASTEGGASTDTQYF.

This chain connects TRBV30 to TRBJ1-3, with TRBD1 as a possible D gene (5 bases). Germline V CDR1 and CDR2: GTSNPN, SVGIG (reference sequence). CDR3 length equals 14 residues. V lost 6 bases to trimming and J lost 0 bases, with 12 bases between them. CDR3 sequence: CACKGHNSGNTIYF. The CDR3 nucleotides read TGTGCCTGCAAGGGGCACAACTCTGGAAACACCATATATTTT.

The rearrangement uses TRBV7-3 and TRBJ2-1; TRBD2 agrees at 15 bases. Germline CDR1 and CDR2: SGHTA and FQGTGA. This CDR3 spans 17 amino acids. J lost 8 bases, V lost 1 base, and 6 bases had no gene match. CDR3: CASSLRGLAGGRDEQFF. The CDR3 DNA sequence: TGTGCCAGCAGCTTAAGGGGACTAGCGGGGGGAAGGGATGAGCAGTTCTTC.